The 24 T cell receptor beta chains listed next were all sequenced from one sample in a study of blood T cells in healthy people across ages. A second roughly 7 to 12 cycle PCR used barcoded and J-beta primers. One entry per CDR3 protein, called by TCRdb with MiXCR from the 5' RACE reads. The table records about 1.5 million distinct CDR3 sequences, under 55% of them present only once. The specimen sequenced was blood. The source is a woman aged 18 to 35 in good health.

In its sample, this clonotype was seen a few times. The chain links TRBV7-2 to TRBJ2-5, with 8 bases identical to TRBD2. This CDR3 has 16 amino acids. Trimming at V came to 5 bases and at J to 4 bases, leaving 12 bases not matched to a gene. Germline-derived CDR1 and CDR2 are SGHTA and FQGNSA. The CDR3 spells CASSPVAGLIAETQYF. CDR3 in DNA: TGTGCCAGCAGCCCCGTAGCGGGGTTGATCGCAGAGACCCAGTACTTC.

The V gene is TRBV6-1, the J gene TRBJ1-1; TRBD1 is a possible D gene (5 bases). Between the trimmed V and J ends, which lost 5 bases and 1 base, there was a span of 14 bases. This CDR3 is 15 amino acids long. Germline values: CDR1 MNHNS, CDR2 SASEGT. The CDR3 DNA reads TGTGCCAGCAGTCCTCCCCGGGGCCAGAACACTGAAGCTTTCTTT. Protein sequence: CASSPPRGQNTEAFF.

The count of this clonotype is one. One junction end disagrees with the germline gene, perhaps due to a read error. This CDR3 reads CASSPLQGTQYF. The CDR3 DNA sequence: TGTGCCAGCAGCCCGCTACAAGGGACCCAGTACTTC. The V gene is TRBV13, the J gene TRBJ2-7; D call uncertain. The DNA end is more similar to TRBJ2-5, so the J call may be wrong. Germline CDR1 reads PRHDT; CDR2 reads FYEKMQ (reference sequence). The CDR3 is 12 residues long.

The gene calls are TRBV20-1 and TRBJ1-2; possible D gene TRBD1, 5 bases. There are 12 residues in the CDR3. V gave up 5 bases and J gave up 3 bases, with 10 bases separating them. CDR1 is DFQATT and CDR2 is SNEGSKA in the germline V gene (reference sequence). CDR3 nucleotide sequence: TGCAGTGCTCCCGGGACGGACTATGGCTACACCTTC. Its translation: CSAPGTDYGYTF.

This chain connects TRBV6-1 to TRBJ2-7; D gene ambiguous. Trimming removed 10 bases at V and 0 bases at J, with 10 bases between. This CDR3 region has 12 residues. From germline, CDR1 is MNHNS and CDR2 SASEGT. As DNA, the CDR3 is TGTGCCACTATGCCGTTCTCCTACGAGCAGTACTTC. Protein sequence: CATMPFSYEQYF.

This clonotype was observed a single time. This sequence may be a read error, since a much larger clone differs from it by one base. The chain joins TRBV11-2 to TRBJ2-1; D assignment may be TRBD1 or TRBD2 (5 bases each). The end of the DNA is better explained by TRBJ2-7, so the J call may be wrong. The CDR3 has 16 residues. Germline lookup yields CDR1 SGHAT and CDR2 FQNNGV. CDR3 nucleotide sequence: TGTGCCAGCAGCTCGAGGGGCGGGTTGGCCTACAATGAGCAGTACTTC. The encoded protein is CASSSRGGLAYNEQYF.

The chain has TRBV12-3 or TRBV12-4 and TRBJ1-1; no clear D gene. CDR3 length: 13 amino acids. V dropped 5 bases and J dropped 3 bases, with 10 bases sitting between them. The CDR3 loop reads CASSPEVDTEAFF. In DNA, the CDR3 is TGTGCCAGCAGTCCCGAGGTAGACACTGAAGCTTTCTTT.

This sequence joins TRBV12-3 or TRBV12-4 and TRBJ2-1; D remains ambiguous. The germline V and J ends were trimmed by 5 bases and 13 bases, with 12 bases remaining between them. The CDR3 is 11 residues long. This CDR3 reads CASSGSETQFF. For the CDR3, the DNA is TGTGCCAGCAGTGGGTCAGAGACCCAGTTCTTC.

The CDR3 DNA reads as TGTGCCAGCAGCTCGGACGGAACCACCGGGGAGCTGTTTTTT. Translating gives CASSSDGTTGELFF. The chain joins TRBV7-2 to TRBJ2-2, with D unresolved. From germline, CDR1 is SGHTA and CDR2 FQGNSA. The CDR3 has 14 amino acids. V was trimmed by 4 bases and J by 4 bases, leaving 10 bases between them.

This clonotype was seen once. J is TRBJ1-2 and V is TRBV27; 10 bases match TRBD1. This CDR3 spans 15 amino acids. V was clipped by 6 bases and J by 4 bases; unmatched bases: 8. Germline V CDR1 and CDR2: MNHEY, SMNVEV (reference sequence). Here the CDR3 DNA reads TGTGCCAGCAGCCCCGGACAGGGGGGTACCTATGGCTACACCTTC. Translation: CASSPGQGGTYGYTF.

The chain recombines TRBV4-3 with TRBJ2-1; D remains ambiguous. V lost 0 bases, J lost 0 bases, and 6 bases lay in between. CDR1 is LGHNA and CDR2 is YSLEER in the germline V gene. There are 15 residues in the CDR3. The CDR3 sequence: CASSQDSNSYNEQFF. The CDR3 nucleotides read TGCGCCAGCAGCCAAGATTCGAACTCCTACAATGAGCAGTTCTTC.

The chain couples TRBV20-1 to TRBJ2-3; the D is unclear. From germline, CDR1 is DFQATT and CDR2 SNEGSKA (reference sequence). Deletions cut 3 bases from V and 3 bases from J, with 16 bases between. CDR3 size: 15 residues. CDR3 loop: CSARGLVLATDTQYF. In DNA, the CDR3 is TGCAGTGCTAGGGGTCTAGTTTTAGCTACAGATACGCAGTATTTT.

This clonotype was seen at least ten times. This chain uses TRBV5-1 with TRBJ2-1; 7 positions match TRBD2. Per the germline V gene, CDR1 is SGHRS and CDR2 is YFSETQ. This CDR3 spans 12 amino acids. Trimming at V came to 0 bases and at J to 12 bases, leaving 3 bases not matched to a gene. The chain's CDR3 is CASSLVGLGQFF. CDR3 bases: TGCGCCAGCAGCTTGGTCGGACTAGGGCAGTTCTTC.

The chain joins TRBV7-2 to TRBJ2-5, with TRBD2 matching 11 bases. The DNA end is more similar to TRBJ2-7, so the J call may be wrong. CDR3 size: 15 residues. CDR1 is SGHTA, CDR2 FQGNSA, per germline. CDR3 amino acids: CASSFLAGGPHEQYF. The DNA for the CDR3 is TGTGCCAGCAGCTTCTTAGCGGGAGGGCCCCACGAGCAGTACTTC.

This clonotype has a handful of counts. This chain connects TRBV29-1 to TRBJ2-6; no clear D. Germline V gene sequence: CDR1 SQVTM, CDR2 ANQGSEA. With 7 bases removed from V and 0 bases from J, the gap between germline ends came to 10 bases. CDR3 length equals 14 residues. The CDR3 region has the DNA TGCAGCGCCGCGGAGACCTCTGGGGCCAACGTCCTGACTTTC. Translating it yields CSAAETSGANVLTF.

The chain uses TRBV12-3 or TRBV12-4 and TRBJ1-1; 9 bases line up with TRBD1. The CDR3 length is 15 residues. Germline trimming cut 5 bases from V and 5 bases from J; bases unmatched to any gene: 9. CDR3 sequence: CASSHRDRVNTEAFF. In nucleotides, the CDR3 is TGTGCCAGCAGTCACCGGGACAGGGTAAATACTGAAGCTTTCTTT.

The rearrangement joins TRBV12-3 or TRBV12-4 to TRBJ2-3; no clear D gene. This CDR3 is built from 16 residues. V lost 6 bases and J lost 0, with 16 bases in between. This chain's CDR3 is CASRHQAGASTDTQYF. CDR3 DNA sequence: TGTGCCAGCAGACACCAGGCTGGCGCTAGCACAGATACGCAGTATTTT.

This clonotype is a singleton in its sample. The chain's CDR3 is CASSWDRISYEQYF. CDR3 bases: TGTGCCAGCAGTTGGGACAGGATTTCCTACGAGCAGTACTTC. The chain couples TRBV2 to TRBJ2-7; 8 positions agree with TRBD1. Germline assignment: CDR1 SNHLY and CDR2 FYNNEI. This CDR3 comprises 14 residues. The ends lost 5 bases at V and 1 base at J; junction bases unmatched: 4.

The V call is TRBV5-6, the J call TRBJ2-7, with 7 bases identical to TRBD1. The CDR3 runs to 14 residues. V gave up 5 bases and J gave up 6 bases; unmatched junction bases: 11. The germline V gene encodes CDR1 SGHDT and CDR2 YYEEEE. The chain's CDR3 is CASSSQTGLTEQYF. In nucleotides, the CDR3 is TGTGCCAGCAGTAGCCAGACAGGGCTCACCGAGCAGTACTTC.

The J gene is TRBJ2-4, the V gene TRBV20-1; D is unresolved. The DNA end favors TRBJ2-7, so the J call may be wrong. The CDR3 is made up of 14 amino acids. Germline V lookup: CDR1 DFQATT, CDR2 SNEGSKA (reference sequence). In nucleotides, the CDR3 is TGCAGTGCTAGAGATTCCTCATCCTGGGACGAGCAGTACTTC. It is translated as CSARDSSSWDEQYF.

This clonotype was seen only a few times. The rearrangement joins TRBV25-1 to TRBJ2-1; no clear D gene. V dropped 7 bases and J dropped 4 bases, with 14 bases sitting between them. CDR3 size: 14 residues. CDR1 MGHDK and CDR2 SYGVNS come from the germline V gene. CDR3 protein: CASIGTERYNEQFF. In DNA, the CDR3 is TGTGCCAGCATTGGCACAGAGAGATACAATGAGCAGTTCTTC.

The V gene is TRBV2, the J gene TRBJ1-1; the D is unclear. There are 14 residues in the CDR3. The germline V gene has CDR1 SNHLY and CDR2 FYNNEI. The germline V and J ends were trimmed by 0 bases and 7 bases, with 12 bases remaining between them. The CDR3 nucleotides are TGTGCCAGCAGTGAAGCGCTTGTCAGCCTTGAAGCTTTCTTT. It is translated as CASSEALVSLEAFF. Together with reference TRBV2 and TRBJ1-1, the CDR3 gives the full variable domain: EPEVTQTPSHQVTQMGQEVILRCVPISNHLYFYWYRQILGQKVEFLVSFYNNEISEKSEIFDDQFSVERPDGSNFTLKIRSTKLEDSAMYFCASSEALVSLEAFFGQGTRLTVV.

This clonotype was seen more than once but under ten times. The chain carries TRBV20-1 and TRBJ1-4; TRBD1 might be the D (6 bases). V lost 3 bases and J 8 bases, leaving 16 bases between the germline ends. The germline V gene has CDR1 DFQATT and CDR2 SNEGSKA (reference sequence). The CDR3 consists of 14 residues. CDR3 sequence: CSARSAQGGEKLFF. The CDR3 DNA reads as TGCAGTGCTAGGAGCGCACAGGGTGGGGAAAAACTGTTTTTT.

The chain links TRBV29-1 to TRBJ2-7; 8 bases map to TRBD1. Germline CDR1 and CDR2: SQVTM and ANQGSEA. The V segment lost 8 bases and the J segment 0 bases; nucleotides outside the gene matches: 6. The CDR3 sequence is 13 residues long. CDR3 DNA sequence: TGCAGCATAAGGACAGGGAGCTCCTACGAGCAGTACTTC. It translates to CSIRTGSSYEQYF.